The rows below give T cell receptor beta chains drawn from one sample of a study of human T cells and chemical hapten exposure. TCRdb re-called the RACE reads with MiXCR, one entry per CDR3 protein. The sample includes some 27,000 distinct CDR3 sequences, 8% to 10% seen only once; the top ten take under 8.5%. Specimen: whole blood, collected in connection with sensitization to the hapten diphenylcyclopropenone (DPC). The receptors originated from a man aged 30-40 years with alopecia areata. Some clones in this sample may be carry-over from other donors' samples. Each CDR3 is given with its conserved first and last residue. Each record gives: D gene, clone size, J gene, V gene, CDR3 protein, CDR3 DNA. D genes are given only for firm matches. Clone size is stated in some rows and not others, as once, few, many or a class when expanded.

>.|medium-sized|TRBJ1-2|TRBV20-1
CSVLAQYGYTF
TGCAGTGTCCTAGCCCAGTATGGCTACACCTTC
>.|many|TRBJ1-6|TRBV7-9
CASSLGGNENSPLHF
TGTGCCAGCAGCTTAGGCGGTAACGAGAATTCACCCCTCCACTTT
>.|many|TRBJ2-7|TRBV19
CASSLWAETAYEQYF
TGTGCCAGTAGTCTTTGGGCCGAGACAGCCTACGAGCAGTACTTC
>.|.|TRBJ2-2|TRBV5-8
CASSPTDTGELFF
TGTGCCAGCAGCCCGACTGACACCGGGGAGCTGTTTTTT
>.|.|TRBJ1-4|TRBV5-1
CASSPATNEKLFF
TGCGCCAGCAGCCCCGCAACTAATGAAAAACTGTTTTTT
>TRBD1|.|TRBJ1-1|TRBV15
CATRRQGTEAFF
TGTGCCACCAGACGACAGGGAACTGAAGCTTTCTTT
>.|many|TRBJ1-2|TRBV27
CASRRPNYGYTF
TGTGCCAGCAGGAGACCTAACTATGGCTACACCTTC
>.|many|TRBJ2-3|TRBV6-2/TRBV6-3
CASSSRGLSGTDTQYF
TGTGCCAGCAGTTCGAGGGGCCTCTCTGGCACAGATACGCAGTATTTT
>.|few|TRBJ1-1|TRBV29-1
CSVGTLNTEAFF
TGCAGCGTCGGGACATTGAACACTGAAGCTTTCTTT
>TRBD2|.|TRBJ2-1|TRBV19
CASSNGLAGGNEQFF
TGTGCCAGTAGTAACGGACTAGCGGGAGGCAATGAGCAGTTCTTC
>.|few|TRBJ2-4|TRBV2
CASSDALYRVLQYF
TGTGCCAGCAGTGACGCCCTTTACAGGGTCCTTCAGTACTTC
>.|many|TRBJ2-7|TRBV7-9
CASSPRELPYEQYF
TGTGCCAGCAGCCCTAGGGAACTCCCCTACGAGCAGTACTTC
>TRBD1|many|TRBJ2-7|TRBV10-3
CAISSGTGFYEQYF
TGTGCCATCAGTTCCGGGACAGGGTTTTACGAGCAGTACTTC
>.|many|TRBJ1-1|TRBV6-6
CASSYIQGAEAFF
TGTGCCAGCAGTTATATACAGGGAGCTGAAGCTTTCTTT
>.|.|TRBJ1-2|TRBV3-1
CASSTRLDGYTF
TGTGCCAGCAGCACCCGACTAGATGGCTACACCTTC
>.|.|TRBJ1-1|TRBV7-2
CASSPTWPGTEAFF
TGTGCCAGCAGCCCTACCTGGCCGGGCACTGAAGCTTTCTTT
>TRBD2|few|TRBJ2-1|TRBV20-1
CSASSGASYNEQFF
TGCAGTGCTTCTAGCGGGGCCTCCTACAATGAGCAGTTCTTC
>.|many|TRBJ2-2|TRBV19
CASSMDSGELFF
TGTGCCAGTAGTATGGACAGCGGGGAGCTGTTTTTT
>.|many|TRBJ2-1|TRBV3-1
CASSPLLRDEQFF
TGTGCCAGCAGCCCACTCTTACGGGATGAGCAGTTCTTC
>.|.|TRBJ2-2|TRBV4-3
CASSQQKRTNTGELFF
TGCGCCAGCAGCCAACAGAAGCGAACAAACACCGGGGAGCTGTTTTTT
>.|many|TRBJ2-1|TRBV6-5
CASSYGRAPDPNEQFF
TGTGCCAGCAGTTACGGGCGGGCCCCAGACCCCAATGAGCAGTTCTTC
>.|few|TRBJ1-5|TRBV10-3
CAISEVGDNSNQPQHF
TGTGCCATCAGTGAGGTGGGGGATAACAGCAATCAGCCCCAGCATTTT
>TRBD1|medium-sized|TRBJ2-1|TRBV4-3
CASSFTGQGYNEQFF
TGCGCCAGCAGCTTCACCGGACAGGGGTATAATGAGCAGTTCTTC
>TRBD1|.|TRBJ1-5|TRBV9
CASSEGAASNQPQHF
TGTGCCAGCAGCGAGGGGGCAGCAAGCAATCAGCCCCAGCATTTT
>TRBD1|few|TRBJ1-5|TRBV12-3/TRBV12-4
CASSPQGAESNQPQHF
TGTGCCAGCAGTCCCCAGGGGGCGGAAAGCAATCAGCCCCAGCATTTT
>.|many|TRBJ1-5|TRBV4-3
CASSRSRILNQPQHF
TGCGCCAGCAGCCGGTCCAGGATTCTCAATCAGCCCCAGCATTTT
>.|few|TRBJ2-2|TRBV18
CASSPELSNTGELFF
TGTGCCAGCTCACCGGAACTATCGAACACCGGGGAGCTGTTTTTT
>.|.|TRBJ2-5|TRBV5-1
CASRPNQETQYF
TGCGCCAGCAGACCGAACCAAGAGACCCAGTACTTC
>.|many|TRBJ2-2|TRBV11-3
CASSLSSDGELFF
TGTGCCAGCAGCTTATCATCCGACGGGGAGCTGTTTTTT
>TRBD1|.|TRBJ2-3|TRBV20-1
CSARRDRGADTQYF
TGCAGTGCCAGACGGGACAGGGGTGCAGATACGCAGTATTTT
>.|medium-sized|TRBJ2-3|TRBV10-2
CASSEVETQYF
TGCGCCAGCAGTGAGGTGGAGACGCAGTATTTT
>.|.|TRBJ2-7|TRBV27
CASSSDPMAIYEQYF
TGTGCCAGCAGTTCCGATCCGATGGCCATCTACGAGCAGTACTTC
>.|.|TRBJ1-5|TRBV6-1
CASSEGRNQPQHF
TGTGCCAGCAGCGAAGGGCGGAATCAGCCCCAGCATTTT
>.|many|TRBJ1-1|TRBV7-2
CASSFSNTWGTEAFF
TGTGCCAGCAGCTTTTCGAACACCTGGGGCACTGAAGCTTTCTTT
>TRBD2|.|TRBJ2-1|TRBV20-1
CSALHLGSQGGREGHNEQFF
TGCAGTGCTCTACATTTGGGGTCCCAAGGGGGGCGGGAGGGCCACAATGAGCAGTTCTTC
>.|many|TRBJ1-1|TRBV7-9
CASPGSLQGRGNTEAFF
TGTGCCAGCCCCGGGAGCCTGCAGGGGCGGGGGAACACTGAAGCTTTCTTT
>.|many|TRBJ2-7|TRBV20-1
CSARVKGASEQYF
TGCAGTGCTAGGGTTAAAGGCGCGTCCGAGCAGTACTTC
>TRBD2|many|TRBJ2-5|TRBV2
CASSERLAGSETQYF
TGTGCCAGCAGCGAGAGACTAGCGGGATCTGAGACCCAGTACTTC
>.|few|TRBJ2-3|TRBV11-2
CASSPPQGTDTQYF
TGTGCCAGCAGCCCACCCCAGGGCACAGATACGCAGTATTTT
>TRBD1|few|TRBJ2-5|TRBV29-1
CSGHRGGETQYF
TGCAGCGGTCACAGGGGCGGAGAGACCCAGTACTTC
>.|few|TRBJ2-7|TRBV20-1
CSATTGSYEQYF
TGCAGTGCTACTACAGGGTCCTACGAGCAGTACTTC
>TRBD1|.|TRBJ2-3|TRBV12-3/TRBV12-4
CASSLTGTGIHTQYF
TGTGCCAGCAGTTTAACCGGGACAGGGATTCATACGCAGTATTTT
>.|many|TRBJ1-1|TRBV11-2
CASSSEVSEAFF
TGTGCCAGCAGCTCCGAGGTCTCTGAAGCTTTCTTT
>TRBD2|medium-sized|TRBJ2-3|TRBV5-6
CASSLVSGSLTGLDTQYF
TGTGCCAGCAGCTTGGTTAGCGGGAGCCTCACGGGGTTAGATACGCAGTATTTT
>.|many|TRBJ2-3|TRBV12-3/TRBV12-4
CASSLYTDTQYF
TGTGCCAGCAGTCTCTACACAGATACGCAGTATTTT
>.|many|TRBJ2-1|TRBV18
CASSSNQGNEQFF
TGTGCCAGCTCATCTAATCAGGGCAATGAGCAGTTCTTC
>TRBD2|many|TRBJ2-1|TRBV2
CASSGALAGTGEQFF
TGTGCCAGCAGTGGAGCACTAGCGGGGACGGGTGAGCAGTTCTTC
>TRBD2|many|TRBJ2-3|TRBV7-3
CASSSSGGGARDTQYF
TGTGCCAGCAGCTCCTCCGGCGGGGGGGCCAGAGATACGCAGTATTTT
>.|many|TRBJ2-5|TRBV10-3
CAIAPGQETQYF
TGTGCCATCGCCCCGGGGCAAGAGACCCAGTACTTC
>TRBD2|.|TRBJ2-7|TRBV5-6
CASSATSGSSLNQFYEQYF
TGTGCCAGCAGCGCGACTAGCGGGAGCTCGTTGAATCAGTTCTACGAGCAGTACTTC
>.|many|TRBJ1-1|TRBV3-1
CASSQEQGRAFF
TGTGCCAGCAGCCAAGAACAGGGAAGGGCTTTCTTT
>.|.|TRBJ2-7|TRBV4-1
CASSQDQGNEQYF
TGCGCCAGCAGCCAAGATCAAGGGAACGAGCAGTACTTC
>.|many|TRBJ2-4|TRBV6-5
CASSYGREGAKNIQYF
TGTGCCAGCAGTTATGGGAGAGAGGGAGCCAAAAACATTCAGTACTTC
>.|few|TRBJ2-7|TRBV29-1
CSVGVGEQYF
TGCAGCGTAGGAGTGGGCGAGCAGTACTTC
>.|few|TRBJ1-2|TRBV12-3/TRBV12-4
CASSGLQEAGYGYTF
TGTGCCAGCAGTGGCTTGCAAGAAGCGGGCTATGGCTACACCTTC
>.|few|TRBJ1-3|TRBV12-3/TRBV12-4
CASSLEGSGSGNTIYF
TGTGCCAGCAGTTTGGAGGGATCGGGCTCTGGAAACACCATATATTTT
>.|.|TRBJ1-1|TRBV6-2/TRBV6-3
CASTQSGHTEAFF
TGTGCCAGCACCCAGAGTGGTCACACTGAAGCTTTCTTT
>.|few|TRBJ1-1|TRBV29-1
CSVVVATEAFF
TGCAGCGTTGTGGTGGCAACTGAAGCTTTCTTT
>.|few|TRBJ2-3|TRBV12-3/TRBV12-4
CASSLQGTLRTDTQYF
TGTGCCAGCAGCTTACAGGGAACCCTCCGCACAGATACGCAGTATTTT
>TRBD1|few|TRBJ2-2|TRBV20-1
CSANRGWGTGELFF
TGCAGTGCTAACAGGGGTTGGGGCACCGGGGAGCTGTTTTTT